These 5 T cell receptor beta chains originate from one sample sequenced in a study of response to subunit inactivated influenza vaccine. TCRdb analysed the RT-PCR reads with MiXCR anew, one entry per CDR3 protein. This table has 450,000 to 550,000 distinct CDR3 sequences, about 25% appearing once. The material sequenced was CD4+ T cells sorted from PBMCs, taken more than 4 days after vaccination. The receptors come from a man in his forties or fifties who received an inactivated influenza vaccine.

As DNA, the CDR3 is TGCAGTGCTAAGACCTCTCGGGAGGGCTACACCTTC. Its translation is CSAKTSREGYTF. The chain couples TRBV20-1 to TRBJ1-2, with D uncertain. V was shortened by 4 bases and J by 8 bases, with 14 bases between the two germline ends. This CDR3 is 12 amino acids long. Germline loops: CDR1 DFQATT, CDR2 SNEGSKA (reference sequence).

This clonotype has only one observation. The chain carries TRBV15 and TRBJ2-3; D uncertain. CDR1 LNHNV and CDR2 YYDKDF come from the germline V gene (reference sequence). This CDR3 spans 13 amino acids. Trimming removed 6 bases at V and 2 bases at J, with 9 bases between. The CDR3: CATSPLYTDTQYF. For the CDR3, the DNA is TGTGCCACCAGTCCCCTCTACACAGATACGCAGTATTTT.

The gene calls are TRBV10-3 and TRBJ1-2; TRBD1 agrees at 10 bases. J was trimmed by 8 bases and V by 1 base; bases with no gene match: 7. The CDR3 is made up of 15 amino acids. Germline loops: CDR1 ENHRY, CDR2 SYGVKD. CDR3: CAISEFDRGPLGYTF. DNA for the CDR3: TGTGCCATCAGTGAGTTCGACAGGGGGCCGTTAGGCTACACCTTC.

The V gene is TRBV20-1, the J gene TRBJ1-2, with 9 bases identical to TRBD1. Germline-derived CDR1 and CDR2 are DFQATT and SNEGSKA (reference sequence). The CDR3 length is 15 residues. V lost 6 bases, J lost 2 bases, and 10 bases stayed unmatched. This CDR3 reads CSAVGQGGLNYGYTF. The CDR3 DNA reads as TGCAGTGCCGTGGGACAGGGCGGATTAAACTATGGCTACACCTTC.

The genes are TRBV6-5 and TRBJ2-1, with 10 bases lining up with TRBD2. V lost 0 bases to trimming and J lost 2 bases; unmatched junction nucleotides: 1. The CDR3 covers 16 residues. Germline values: CDR1 MNHEY, CDR2 SVGAGI. This CDR3 reads CASSYSAGGPYNEQFF. The CDR3 DNA sequence: TGTGCCAGCAGTTACTCAGCGGGAGGGCCCTACAATGAGCAGTTCTTC.